A selection of T cell receptor beta chains follows, all from one sample in a study of T cells expressing NK-cell markers. TCRdb re-called the 5' RACE reads and shows each CDR3 protein once, DNA omitted. Its clone listing holds 350,000 to 450,000 distinct CDR3 sequences. Sequencing used blood T cells: a sorted CD56 or NKG2C T cell subset, CD4+ or CD8+ T cells, or bulk PBMC T cells (not recorded which). These receptors all come from a man aged 18-69 years in good health. CDR3s include the opening cysteine and the closing phenylalanine or tryptophan. Clone sizes are given selectively: once, few, many, or a class where the clone is expanded.

clone size,V gene,J gene,CDR3 protein
NA,TRBV7-9,TRBJ2-2,CASSRQGNRELFF
NA,TRBV18,TRBJ1-1,CATLKGLDTEAFF
NA,TRBV29-1,TRBJ2-7,CSARRGVGVDEQYF
NA,TRBV9,TRBJ2-2,CASSDRADTGELFF
NA,TRBV3-1,TRBJ1-1,CASSQGLGNTEAFF
NA,TRBV11-3,TRBJ2-3,CASSLDRGTSISDTQYF
NA,TRBV5-6,TRBJ1-2,CASSLRASRPAGYTF
NA,TRBV13,TRBJ2-2,CASSRWTGVTGELFF
NA,TRBV2,TRBJ2-3,CASTESSLDTQYF
NA,TRBV5-6,TRBJ2-1,CASSLQAYNEQFF
NA,TRBV10-3,TRBJ1-2,CAISTDREAYGYTF
NA,TRBV15,TRBJ2-1,CATSRVTSGGAGQFF
NA,TRBV6-1,TRBJ1-6,CASSPRSGRRSPLHF
NA,TRBV6-5,TRBJ1-5,CASRTGTASNQPQHF
NA,TRBV12-3/TRBV12-4,TRBJ1-2,CASRGGTELNGYTF
NA,TRBV20-1,TRBJ2-2,CSAMLRGRTGELFF
NA,TRBV7-9,TRBJ2-7,CASSSRPRGEQYF
NA,TRBV20-1,TRBJ1-1,CSAYIANTEAFF
NA,TRBV14,TRBJ2-7,CASSPSGFRYEQYF
NA,TRBV12-3/TRBV12-4,TRBJ2-1,CASSLVGGGAFEQFF
NA,TRBV10-3,TRBJ2-7,CAISRQVGAYEQYF
NA,TRBV29-1,TRBJ2-5,CSVAGRLAQETQYF
NA,TRBV30,TRBJ2-7,CAWSEGGDKYEQYF
NA,TRBV2,TRBJ1-5,CASRITGRNQPQHF
NA,TRBV5-8,TRBJ2-3,CASSTGTSGGATDTQYF
NA,TRBV29-1,TRBJ1-1,CSVFQDRVNTEAFF
NA,TRBV6-1,TRBJ1-5,CASSRQGLTSSNQPQHF
NA,TRBV11-2,TRBJ2-7,CASSLSRNTYEQYF
NA,TRBV6-1,TRBJ2-3,CASSTPSGGTDTQYF
NA,TRBV14,TRBJ2-5,CASSQDDLGGRTQYF
NA,TRBV5-1,TRBJ1-3,CASSLETLRSGNTIYF
NA,TRBV7-3,TRBJ1-1,CASSLNGGKAFF
NA,TRBV5-6,TRBJ2-1,CASSFGVTYNEQFF
NA,TRBV4-1,TRBJ2-1,CASTPSESSYNEQFF
NA,TRBV5-1,TRBJ2-7,CASSFTPTGTVSYEQYF
NA,TRBV7-2,TRBJ2-1,CASSLRLRLAGTLNEQFF
NA,TRBV20-1,TRBJ2-5,CSAFEPGSGTQYF
NA,TRBV14,TRBJ2-5,CASSQRMRQETQYF
NA,TRBV20-1,TRBJ2-3,CSAGRLAGARNTQYF
large,TRBV7-8,TRBJ1-3,CASSLGQGANTIYF
NA,TRBV5-1,TRBJ1-3,CASSLGPYRASGNTIYF
NA,TRBV3-1,TRBJ2-7,CASRTAGQGAHEQYF
NA,TRBV20-1,TRBJ2-2,CSARWNTGELFF
NA,TRBV2,TRBJ2-1,CASTPGQGKQFF